The sequence of this T cell receptor (beta chain) was determined in a study of the immune and genomic landscape of osteosarcoma. The V gene lost 7 bases and the J gene lost 7 bases, with 7 bases spanning the gap. The CDR3 is 10 residues long. CDR1 and CDR2 from the germline V gene are LNHDA and SQIVND (reference sequence). A few counts support this clone. The post-treatment osteosarcoma tumors were primary, local recurrence or metastasis specimens from poor-prognosis patients. Assay: immunoSEQ multiplex PCR; the TCRdb copy retains only in-frame clones and omits some. Of a few hundred clones in the sample, more than 65% were seen once.

The chain has TRBV19 and TRBJ1-2; no clear D gene. This clonotype originated in a human donor with osteosarcoma. The sample comprised osteosarcoma tumor tissue from the lung. The CDR3 coding sequence is TGTGCCAGTATGGGGTCTGGCTACACCTTC. It translates to CASMGSGYTF.